The 20 T cell receptor beta chains below all came from one sample that was sequenced in a study of T-cell reconstitution after alpha-beta-depleted transplantation in children. Using unique molecular identifiers, the investigators prepared the TCRbeta library. TCRdb ran MiXCR on the PCR reads and lists one entry per CDR3 protein. Among hundreds of thousands of distinct CDR3 sequences listed, under 15% were seen once. The material was PBMCs, mostly from graft donor cells, obtained 360 days after TCRalphabeta/CD19-depleted stem cell transplant. These receptors were obtained from a male patient between 10 and 17 years old who had a stem cell transplant for acute myeloid leukemia, so the T cells may come from the graft donor.

The CDR3, as DNA: TGTGCCAGCAGTTCCAACTCTGGAAACACCATATATTTT. Protein sequence: CASSSNSGNTIYF. V usage is TRBV12-3 or TRBV12-4 and J usage is TRBJ1-3; no clear D. V lost 4 bases to trimming and J lost 0 bases, with 4 bases between them. The CDR3 contains 13 residues.

The chain is built from TRBV7-2 and TRBJ2-2, with no clear D. This CDR3 has 14 amino acids. V lost 5 bases and J lost 5, with 12 bases in between. CDR1 is SGHTA, CDR2 FQGNSA, per germline. The CDR3 DNA sequence: TGTGCCAGCAGCGCCTACGGTCCGACCGGGGAGCTGTTTTTT. Its protein is CASSAYGPTGELFF.

This sequence joins TRBV20-1 and TRBJ2-3, with 10 bases that match TRBD2. This CDR3 spans 18 amino acids. From germline, CDR1 is DFQATT and CDR2 SNEGSKA (reference sequence). The J segment lost 0 bases and the V segment lost 3 bases, leaving 12 bases of the junction unmatched. CDR3 sequence reads: CSASPGTSVPASTDTQYF. The CDR3 coding sequence is TGCAGTGCTAGTCCCGGGACTAGCGTGCCGGCTAGCACAGATACGCAGTATTTT.

This clonotype has just a few counts. In nucleotides, the CDR3 is TGTGCCAGTAGTATAGGGACTAGCGGGCCCCGAAGGGATGAGCAGTTCTTC. Residues: CASSIGTSGPRRDEQFF. The gene calls are TRBV19 and TRBJ2-1, with 11 bases aligning to TRBD2. This CDR3 has 17 amino acids. The germline V gene has CDR1 LNHDA and CDR2 SQIVND (reference sequence). Trimming removed 1 base from V and 8 bases from J; junction bases left unmatched: 10. Together with reference TRBV19 and TRBJ2-1, the CDR3 gives the full variable domain: DGGITQSPKYLFRKEGQNVTLSCEQNLNHDAMYWYRQDPGQGLRLIYYSQIVNDFQKGDIAEGYSVSREKKESFPLTVTSAQKNPTAFYLCASSIGTSGPRRDEQFFGPGTRLTVL.

This chain joins TRBV3-1 and TRBJ2-6; 7 bases fit TRBD2. V was pared by 3 bases and J by 0 bases, with 8 bases of the junction left unmatched. Germline CDR1 reads LGHDT; CDR2 reads YNNKEL (reference sequence). The CDR3 is made up of 18 amino acids. The CDR3, as DNA: TGTGCCAGCAGCCATGGCGGGAGCTTTTCCTCTGGGGCCAACGTCCTGACTTTC. Amino acids: CASSHGGSFSSGANVLTF.

The V gene is TRBV11-2, the J gene TRBJ2-6, with TRBD2 matching 7 bases. CDR3 length equals 16 residues. With V trimmed by 4 bases and J by 4 bases, 7 bases remained unmatched. Germline values: CDR1 SGHAT, CDR2 FQNNGV. CDR3 coding DNA: TGTGCCAGCAGCTCCCGTAGCGGGTTCGGGGCCAACGTCCTGACTTTC. It codes for CASSSRSGFGANVLTF.

The chain employs TRBV13 and TRBJ2-6; D remains ambiguous. The CDR3 consists of 15 residues. Trimming removed 2 bases at V and 4 bases at J, with 9 bases between. Germline-derived CDR1 and CDR2 are PRHDT and FYEKMQ (reference sequence). CDR3 coding DNA: TGTGCCAGCAGCTTACGGTTTGCAGGGGCCAACGTCCTGACTTTC. Protein product: CASSLRFAGANVLTF.

The chain carries TRBV20-1 and TRBJ2-7, with TRBD1 matching 8 bases. This CDR3 is 15 amino acids long. The V gene end was trimmed by 2 bases and the J gene end by 3 bases; junction bases not matched to a gene: 9. CDR1 is DFQATT, CDR2 SNEGSKA, per germline (reference sequence). The DNA for the CDR3 is TGCAGTGCTAGAAAAAGCCGGGACAGGCTCTACGAGCAGTACTTC. It encodes CSARKSRDRLYEQYF.

This clonotype was seen a handful of times. The chain is built from TRBV20-1 and TRBJ2-3, with 7 bases identical to TRBD1. From germline, CDR1 is DFQATT and CDR2 SNEGSKA (reference sequence). V lost 4 bases, J lost 2 bases, and 6 bases stayed unmatched. This CDR3 region has 14 residues. CDR3 region: CSAIRGGVTDTQYF. The CDR3 region has the DNA TGCAGTGCTATAAGAGGGGGCGTCACAGATACGCAGTATTTT.

The V and J genes are TRBV9 and TRBJ2-1; unclear D gene. The germline CDR1 and CDR2 sequences are SGDLS and YYNGEE. V was clipped by 0 bases and J by 5 bases, with 9 bases between them. This CDR3 has 14 residues. The CDR3 DNA follows: TGTGCCAGCAGCGTAGGTCTTAAAAACAATGAGCAGTTCTTC. It specifies CASSVGLKNNEQFF.

Ten or more counts support this clonotype. This chain connects TRBV9 to TRBJ1-1; weak D call: TRBD1 (6 bases). V was trimmed by 2 bases and J by 3 bases, leaving 14 bases between them. The germline gives CDR1 SGDLS, CDR2 YYNGEE. The CDR3 is 15 amino acids. The CDR3 spells CASSVGPPGDTEAFF. DNA for the CDR3: TGTGCCAGCAGCGTTGGTCCCCCAGGGGACACTGAAGCTTTCTTT.

This clonotype has a handful of counts. The V and J genes are TRBV10-3 and TRBJ2-7, with D possibly being TRBD2 (5 bases). V was pared by 11 bases and J by 0 bases, with 14 bases between. This CDR3 is built from 13 residues. The germline gives CDR1 ENHRY, CDR2 SYGVKD. This CDR3 is CAAGTPSSYEQYF. In nucleotides, the CDR3 is TGTGCCGCGGGTACCCCCAGCTCCTACGAGCAGTACTTC.

This clonotype was counted at least ten times. The chain employs TRBV5-4 and TRBJ2-1; 8 nucleotides agree with TRBD2. Germline CDR1 is SGHNT and CDR2 is YYREEE (reference sequence). This CDR3 region has 15 residues. J gave up 2 bases and V 3 bases, and 4 bases lay outside the gene matches. CDR3 DNA: TGTGCCAGCAGCTCCCCGGGACTAGCCTACAATGAGCAGTTCTTC. Residues: CASSSPGLAYNEQFF.

In this sample, this clonotype turned up a few times. The chain combines TRBV19 with TRBJ2-1; D is undetermined. This CDR3 contains 14 residues. Germline values: CDR1 LNHDA, CDR2 SQIVND (reference sequence). Trimming removed 5 bases from V and 6 bases from J, with 14 bases in between. The CDR3 region has the DNA TGTGCCAGTAGTCTCTCGGTAGCTTCCAATGAGCAGTTCTTC. It translates to CASSLSVASNEQFF.

This clonotype came up a few times. The chain recombines TRBV30 with TRBJ2-7, with a tentative D call TRBD1 (6 bases). This CDR3 spans 15 amino acids. The germline gives CDR1 GTSNPN, CDR2 SVGIG (reference sequence). Deletions cut 0 bases from V and 1 base from J, with 13 bases between. The CDR3 DNA reads as TGTGCCTGGAGTGTCGTCGGGACATTTTCCTACGAGCAGTACTTC. Its protein product is CAWSVVGTFSYEQYF.

The rearrangement links TRBV20-1 to TRBJ2-1; D may be TRBD1 (7 bases). The CDR3 sequence is 16 residues long. The germline CDR1 and CDR2 sequences are DFQATT and SNEGSKA (reference sequence). V was pared by 5 bases and J by 13 bases, with 30 bases between. The CDR3 nucleotides are TGCAGTGCTCCCGTGAGGGGGGACAGTCCTTTCGATAGACAGTTCTTC. It specifies CSAPVRGDSPFDRQFF.

This clonotype was seen a handful of times. The chain combines TRBV7-8 with TRBJ2-3; weak D call: TRBD2 (6 bases). Germline V lookup: CDR1 SGHVS, CDR2 FQNEAQ. V shed 1 base and J shed 4 bases, with 12 bases lying between them. This CDR3 has 15 amino acids. The CDR3 DNA follows: TGTGCCAGCAGCTTAGGTCTCGGGAGCGCAGATACGCAGTATTTT. It encodes CASSLGLGSADTQYF. The variable domain in full, with the rest retrieved from reference TRBV7-8 and TRBJ2-3, is GAGVSQSPRYKVAKRGQDVALRCDPISGHVSLFWYQQALGQGPEFLTYFQNEAQLDKSGLPSDRFFAERPEGSVSTLKIQRTQQEDSAVYLCASSLGLGSADTQYFGPGTRLTVL.

This clonotype came up many times. The chain combines TRBV4-3 with TRBJ2-1; TRBD1 aligns across 11 bases. Per germline, CDR1 LGHNA and CDR2 YSLEER. J lost 7 bases, V lost 1 base, and 9 bases had no gene match. This CDR3 has 17 residues. The CDR3 here is CASSQVVDRGLGNEQFF. The CDR3 DNA reads TGCGCCAGCAGCCAAGTGGTGGACAGGGGGCTTGGAAATGAGCAGTTCTTC.

This chain joins TRBV20-1 and TRBJ2-7; D remains unclear. CDR3 size: 14 residues. V was cut by 0 bases and J by 0 bases, with 9 bases left in between. CDR1 and CDR2 from the germline V gene are DFQATT and SNEGSKA (reference sequence). CDR3 coding DNA: TGCAGTGCTAGAGATCGGGCTATCTCCTACGAGCAGTACTTC. Its protein is CSARDRAISYEQYF.

The CDR3 loop is CASSVASINWGANVLTF. CDR3 nucleotides: TGTGCCAGCAGCGTAGCTTCTATAAACTGGGGGGCCAACGTCCTGACTTTC. V gene TRBV9 combines with J gene TRBJ2-6; D call uncertain. The CDR3 length is 17 residues. V was pared by 0 bases and J by 4 bases, with 14 bases between. From germline, CDR1 is SGDLS and CDR2 YYNGEE.